The clone carrying this T cell receptor beta chain was picked up many times. The entry originates in a study of blood T cell repertoires in COVID-19. As for the study in general: Some COVID-19 samples were acute and others convalescent; all came from the United States, Italy and Spain. The analysed material was cDNA or gDNA that came from T cells, B-cell-depleted T cells, or PBMCs.

In the authors' workflow: Estimation of nucleated cell counts relied on the amplification of reference gene primers. Sequencing was performed with immunoSEQ multiplex PCR; in TCRdb, only in-frame clones are kept and a portion is missing. That table is the source of V, J and clone size, and D and trimming were worked out from the DNA. The profile covers more than 150,000 clones, with around 84% appearing a single time and around 6.6% taken by the ten largest. What was sequenced was peripheral blood. This receptor was taken from a man aged 50 to 60 with active or convalescent COVID-19.

CDR3: CASSPSGGRSYEQYF. As DNA, the CDR3 is TGTGCCAGCAGCCCAAGCGGGGGACGCTCCTACGAGCAGTACTTC. This sequence joins TRBV2 and TRBJ2-7; 8 nucleotides align to TRBD2. This CDR3 is built from 15 residues. V shed 6 bases, J shed 0 bases, and the junction held 7 bases outside the gene matches. Per germline, CDR1 SNHLY and CDR2 FYNNEI.